Listed below are T cell receptor beta chains from one sample, sequenced in a study of cytomegalovirus exposure and HLA in healthy donors. Sequencing was performed with immunoSEQ multiplex PCR; in TCRdb, only in-frame clones are kept and a portion is missing. Of about 190,000 clones detected, approximately 79% appear once; the ten largest clones hold approximately 6%. The specimen sequenced was PBMCs. The receptors stem from a man aged 35 to 55 in good health and CMV-seropositive. CDR3s include the opening cysteine and the closing phenylalanine or tryptophan. D genes are given only for firm matches. Clone sizes are given selectively: once, few, many, or a class where the clone is expanded.

j_call: TRBJ2-5; d_call: TRBD2; clone_size: -; v_call: TRBV5-1; cdr3_aa: CASSPTSGGETQYF; cdr3_nt: TGCGCCAGCAGCCCGACTAGCGGGGGAGAGACCCAGTACTTC
j_call: TRBJ1-1; d_call: -; clone_size: -; v_call: TRBV5-1; cdr3_aa: CASRESGGWNTEAFF; cdr3_nt: TGCGCCAGCAGGGAGAGCGGGGGATGGAACACTGAAGCTTTCTTT
j_call: TRBJ2-7; d_call: TRBD1; clone_size: -; v_call: TRBV23-1; cdr3_aa: CAREGQGPEQYF; cdr3_nt: TGCGCCAGAGAGGGACAGGGGCCCGAGCAGTACTTC
j_call: TRBJ1-2; d_call: TRBD1; clone_size: -; v_call: TRBV5-6; cdr3_aa: CASSLRMGQGGYGYTF; cdr3_nt: TGTGCCAGCAGCTTGCGAATGGGACAGGGGGGCTATGGCTACACCTTC
j_call: TRBJ2-3; d_call: TRBD2; clone_size: -; v_call: TRBV7-6; cdr3_aa: CASSLAAGGLDTQYF; cdr3_nt: TGTGCCAGCAGCTTAGCCGCGGGGGGATTAGATACGCAGTATTTT
j_call: TRBJ1-1; d_call: -; clone_size: once; v_call: TRBV7-9; cdr3_aa: CASSAEVWALEAFF; cdr3_nt: TGTGCCAGCAGCGCAGAAGTCTGGGCCCTGGAAGCTTTCTTT
j_call: TRBJ1-1; d_call: -; clone_size: -; v_call: TRBV5-6; cdr3_aa: CASIRGGATEAFF; cdr3_nt: TGTGCCAGCATCCGCGGGGGGGCCACTGAAGCTTTCTTT
j_call: TRBJ1-2; d_call: TRBD1; clone_size: -; v_call: TRBV4-3; cdr3_aa: CASSQDQGGVAYGYTF; cdr3_nt: TGCGCCAGCAGCCAAGATCAGGGGGGAGTGGCCTATGGCTACACCTTC
j_call: TRBJ1-1; d_call: TRBD1; clone_size: -; v_call: TRBV27; cdr3_aa: CASSLRTGGLWTEAFF; cdr3_nt: TGTGCCAGCAGTTTAAGGACAGGGGGCTTGTGGACTGAAGCTTTCTTT
j_call: TRBJ1-2; d_call: TRBD1; clone_size: once; v_call: TRBV7-2; cdr3_aa: CASSAWTGNYGYTF; cdr3_nt: TGTGCCAGCAGCGCCTGGACAGGGAACTATGGCTACACCTTC
j_call: TRBJ2-1; d_call: -; clone_size: -; v_call: TRBV28; cdr3_aa: CASSLGGNEQFF; cdr3_nt: TGTGCCAGCAGCTTAGGCGGCAATGAGCAGTTCTTC
j_call: TRBJ2-7; d_call: TRBD2; clone_size: -; v_call: TRBV18; cdr3_aa: CASSVLAGEYEQYF; cdr3_nt: TGTGCCAGCTCAGTTCTAGCGGGGGAGTACGAGCAGTACTTC
j_call: TRBJ2-1; d_call: TRBD2; clone_size: -; v_call: TRBV5-1; cdr3_aa: CASSSTSGAAYNEQFF; cdr3_nt: TGCGCCAGCAGCAGCACTAGCGGGGCGGCCTACAATGAGCAGTTCTTC
j_call: TRBJ2-1; d_call: -; clone_size: -; v_call: TRBV7-2; cdr3_aa: CASSLGPARKNEQFF; cdr3_nt: TGTGCCAGCAGCTTAGGTCCAGCGAGGAAGAATGAGCAGTTCTTC
j_call: TRBJ2-7; d_call: -; clone_size: -; v_call: TRBV9; cdr3_aa: CASSKGPPNYEQYF; cdr3_nt: TGTGCCAGCAGCAAGGGGCCACCCAACTACGAGCAGTACTTC
j_call: TRBJ2-7; d_call: -; clone_size: -; v_call: TRBV7-3; cdr3_aa: CASSPQGSSYEQYF; cdr3_nt: TGTGCCAGCAGCCCCCAGGGGAGCTCCTACGAGCAGTACTTC
j_call: TRBJ2-7; d_call: -; clone_size: -; v_call: TRBV2; cdr3_aa: CASSEWGGEQYF; cdr3_nt: TGTGCCAGCAGTGAATGGGGAGGTGAGCAGTACTTC
j_call: TRBJ2-5; d_call: TRBD2; clone_size: -; v_call: TRBV2; cdr3_aa: CASSGVGGGQETQYF; cdr3_nt: TGTGCCAGCAGTGGGGTGGGGGGGGGCCAAGAGACCCAGTACTTC
j_call: TRBJ2-4; d_call: -; clone_size: -; v_call: TRBV15; cdr3_aa: CATSRVGRVTKNIQYF; cdr3_nt: TGTGCCACCAGCAGAGTTGGCAGGGTGACCAAAAACATTCAGTACTTC
j_call: TRBJ1-1; d_call: TRBD1; clone_size: -; v_call: TRBV19; cdr3_aa: CASSINPGQGAQAFF; cdr3_nt: TGTGCCAGTAGTATCAACCCGGGACAGGGGGCCCAAGCTTTCTTT
j_call: TRBJ2-3; d_call: TRBD2; clone_size: once; v_call: TRBV7-7; cdr3_aa: CASSPGLEDTQYF; cdr3_nt: TGTGCTAGCAGCCCCGGACTAGAAGATACGCAGTATTTT
j_call: TRBJ2-5; d_call: TRBD2; clone_size: -; v_call: TRBV5-8; cdr3_aa: CASPLAGGPPQETQYF; cdr3_nt: TGTGCCAGTCCGTTAGCGGGGGGACCACCCCAAGAGACCCAGTACTTC
j_call: TRBJ1-1; d_call: -; clone_size: -; v_call: TRBV5-8; cdr3_aa: CASSSVMNTEAFF; cdr3_nt: TGTGCCAGCAGCTCAGTCATGAACACTGAAGCTTTCTTT
j_call: TRBJ2-7; d_call: -; clone_size: -; v_call: TRBV6-1; cdr3_aa: CASIEQGSYEQYF; cdr3_nt: TGTGCCAGCATAGAGCAGGGATCCTACGAGCAGTACTTC